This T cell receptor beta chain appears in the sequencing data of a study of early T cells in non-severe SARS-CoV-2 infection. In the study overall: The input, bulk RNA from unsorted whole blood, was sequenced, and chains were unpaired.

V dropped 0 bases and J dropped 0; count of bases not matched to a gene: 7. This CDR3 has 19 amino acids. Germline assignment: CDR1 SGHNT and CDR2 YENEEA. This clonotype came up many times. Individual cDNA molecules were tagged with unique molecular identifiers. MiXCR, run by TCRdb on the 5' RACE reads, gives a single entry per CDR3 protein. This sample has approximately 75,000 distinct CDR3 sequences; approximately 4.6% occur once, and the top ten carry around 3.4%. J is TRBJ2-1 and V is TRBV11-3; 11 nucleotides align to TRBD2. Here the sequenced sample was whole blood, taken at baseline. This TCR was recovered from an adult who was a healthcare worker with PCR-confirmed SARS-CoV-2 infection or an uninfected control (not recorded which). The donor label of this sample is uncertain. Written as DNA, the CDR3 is TGTGCCAGCAGCTTAGAAGGGTCTAGCGGGGGGAGCTCCTACAATGAGCAGTTCTTC. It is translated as CASSLEGSSGGSSYNEQFF. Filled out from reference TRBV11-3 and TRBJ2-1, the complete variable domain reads EAGVVQSPRYKIIEKKQPVAFWCNPISGHNTLYWYLQNLGQGPELLIRYENEEAVDDSQLPKDRFSAERLKGVDSTLKIQPAELGDSAVYLCASSLEGSSGGSSYNEQFFGPGTRLTVL.